This paragraph reports one TCR beta chain. The antigen it binds to is not known. The input lacks base qualities; no much larger clone sits a single base away. The data originate from a study of beta chain features in type 1 diabetes (dated by TCRdb to 2016 to 2018). Study-wide context: Mean age, gender distribution, total cell number and subset yield did not differ between patients and healthy donors. A total of 100 million to 110 million sorted cells were examined across all samples, and a strong correlation was observed between cell number per subset and RNA yield. The study compared the TCRB repertoires of sorted circulating CD4+ T cell subsets in recently diagnosed type 1 diabetes patients with those in matched healthy donors. Regulatory and stem cell-like memory subsets were obtained from only 8 patients and about 8 healthy donors, while naive and central memory subsets were obtained from all 30 or so donors. The full study reports these points: PCR might favor shorter templates, but patient and control samples were amplified and corrected together, so any skew would affect both groups equally. Patients with type 1 diabetes made fewer insertions and deleted more nucleotides at VDJ recombination sites, implying thymic rearrangement abnormalities. A moderate but significant shortening of TCRB CDR3 length was observed in type 1 diabetes patients in all four CD4+ subsets. Naive, central memory and regulatory TCRB repertoires appeared more similar among patients than among healthy donors. Because small numbers of individuals were included in the HLA sub-analyses, any influence of HLA type on TCRB rearrangement was left unresolved. Because cDNA was sequenced instead of genomic DNA, highly expressing activated cells could be over-represented, though the groups showed no difference in activation or CD3 levels.

The entire isolated RNA was reverse transcribed using the High Capacity cDNA Reverse Transcription Kit, and thus expressed TCRB transcripts were sequenced. Deep immunoSEQ sequencing was performed on naive, central memory and regulatory T cell samples, with an average of roughly 3.6 million total reads per sample. Sorted cells were lysed in RLT buffer, and RNA was extracted using DNase-treated RNeasy Micro or Mini kits according to cell number. Each cell subset was processed on its own to prevent cross-contamination, while patient and healthy donor samples were processed together. The immunoSEQ multiplex PCR was used to amplify TCRB sequences from cDNA, yielding 87-bp fragments that span the CDR3 region. Sequencing of the amplicons was performed on the Illumina HiSeq platform. The source study handled its data this way. Synthetic template baselines were used to correct PCR bias computationally, reads within Hamming distance 2 were collapsed together, and singletons that could not be merged were discarded. Reads were aligned against IMGT so that V, D and J genes, CDR3 length and insertions or deletions at six rearrangement sites could be assigned. Within each subset, clonotype counts were normalized to sorted cell number, after which true diversity and Gini coefficients were computed with the tcR R package. Repertoire sharing was quantified using the overlap coefficient calculated on TCRB nucleotide sequences. Out-of-frame TCRB sequences from naive cells were analyzed to stand in for the pre-selection repertoire. Imported from immuneACCESS, the table was reduced by TCRdb to in-frame sequences with V and J called. These copies leave out some clones; in studies compared against another copy, an unresolved V gene accounts for under half, and the cause of the remainder is not known. V, J and clone size are taken as reported in that table, and D and trimming were inferred from the DNA itself. The table for this sample lists hundreds of thousands of clones; around a sixth of them were counted only once. 0.07% to 0.095% of the sample is in the top ten clones.

Each donor gave one peripheral blood draw, averaging roughly 120 mL, which was collected into heparinised tubes. A BD FACSAria II and a panel including CD45RO, CCR7, CD25, CD127, CD95 and CD27 were used to sort naive, central memory, regulatory and stem cell-like memory CD4+ T cells. Every sorted population had a purity above 95%. PBMCs were isolated immediately by Lymphoprep density gradient centrifugation and stained directly without culture. Samples were stained and sorted in pairs, with one healthy donor and one patient per experiment, so that batch effects were minimized. At the junction V is shortened by 1 base and J by 1 base, with 10 bases in between. The CDR1 and CDR2 encoded by the germline V gene are LGHNA and YSLEER. Reading from cysteine to phenylalanine, the CDR3 counts 15 amino acids. CDR3 DNA only is kept here, 45 bases in frame from base 1.

The chain employs TRBV4-3 and TRBJ1-2; perhaps TRBD1 is the D gene, with 5 bases matching. Sequenced sample: naive CD4+ T cells from blood. The label giving this sample's cell subset or site can be read as: true naive CD4+ T cells. The TCR comes from a man between 18 and 35 years old in good health. CDR3 reads: CASSQVARVNYGYTF. The DNA sequence is TGCGCCAGCAGCCAAGTTGCCAGGGTTAACTATGGCTACACCTTC.